The rows below give T cell receptor beta chains drawn from one sample of a study of blood T cell repertoires in COVID-19. Clones were read by immunoSEQ multiplex PCR, and TCRdb kept only the in-frame ones, dropping some. The data contain about 62,000 clones, less than 80% of them seen just once; the ten biggest clones take up 15% to 20%. The sequencing input was peripheral blood. The receptors shown here come from a man in his 60s with acute or convalescent COVID-19. The CDR3 runs from the conserved cysteine through the conserved F or W. A D gene is named only where the DNA matches it firmly. For some rows the clone size is stated as once, few or many, or as a class when expanded; others skip it.

v_call: TRBV2
j_call: TRBJ2-7
d_call: -
clone_size: -
cdr3_aa: CASSGDTLYEQYF
cdr3_nt: TGTGCCAGCAGTGGGGACACCCTCTACGAGCAGTACTTC

v_call: TRBV27
j_call: TRBJ1-2
d_call: -
clone_size: -
cdr3_aa: CASSPRQGYGYTF
cdr3_nt: TGTGCCAGCAGCCCCCGGCAGGGCTATGGCTACACCTTC

v_call: TRBV7-8
j_call: TRBJ2-2
d_call: -
clone_size: once
cdr3_aa: CASSEAVGELFF
cdr3_nt: TGTGCCAGCAGCGAAGCGGTCGGGGAGCTGTTTTTT

v_call: TRBV4-3
j_call: TRBJ2-2
d_call: TRBD1
clone_size: -
cdr3_aa: CASSPSRQGARNTGELFF
cdr3_nt: TGCGCCAGCAGCCCCTCCCGACAGGGGGCGCGGAACACCGGGGAGCTGTTTTTT

v_call: TRBV6-2/TRBV6-3
j_call: TRBJ1-6
d_call: TRBD1
clone_size: -
cdr3_aa: CASSRQGKLHF
cdr3_nt: TGTGCCAGCAGTCGACAGGGGAAACTCCACTTT

v_call: TRBV7-2
j_call: TRBJ2-7
d_call: -
clone_size: -
cdr3_aa: CASSLGQVPYEQYF
cdr3_nt: TGTGCCAGCAGCTTAGGCCAGGTGCCATACGAGCAGTACTTC

v_call: TRBV12-3/TRBV12-4
j_call: TRBJ1-1
d_call: -
clone_size: few
cdr3_aa: CASSFFSNTEAFF
cdr3_nt: TGTGCCAGCAGTTTTTTCTCGAACACTGAAGCTTTCTTT

v_call: TRBV7-8
j_call: TRBJ1-2
d_call: -
clone_size: -
cdr3_aa: CASSLGASNYGYTF
cdr3_nt: TGTGCCAGCAGCTTAGGAGCTTCTAACTATGGCTACACCTTC

v_call: TRBV7-9
j_call: TRBJ1-5
d_call: TRBD1
clone_size: -
cdr3_aa: CASSRTGNSGNQPQHF
cdr3_nt: TGTGCCAGCAGCCGGACAGGGAATTCGGGCAATCAGCCCCAGCATTTT

v_call: TRBV5-4
j_call: TRBJ2-6
d_call: -
clone_size: -
cdr3_aa: CASSLVGELGANVLTF
cdr3_nt: TGTGCCAGCAGCTTGGTTGGGGAGCTTGGGGCCAACGTCCTGACTTTC

v_call: TRBV5-8
j_call: TRBJ2-5
d_call: -
clone_size: few
cdr3_aa: CASTPGALYQETQYF
cdr3_nt: TGTGCCAGCACCCCAGGGGCCCTGTACCAAGAGACCCAGTACTTC

v_call: TRBV10-1
j_call: TRBJ2-5
d_call: TRBD2
clone_size: once
cdr3_aa: CASSERGTSGGSGTQYF
cdr3_nt: TGCGCCAGCAGTGAGAGGGGGACTAGCGGGGGATCTGGGACCCAGTACTTC

v_call: TRBV7-2
j_call: TRBJ2-7
d_call: TRBD1
clone_size: few
cdr3_aa: CASSLAKGAVSF
cdr3_nt: TGTGCCAGCAGCTTAGCAAAGGGGGCAGTTTCTTTC

v_call: TRBV5-1
j_call: TRBJ1-3
d_call: TRBD1
clone_size: -
cdr3_aa: CASSLVGTGTGNTIYF
cdr3_nt: TGCGCCAGCAGCTTGGTAGGGACAGGGACAGGAAACACCATATATTTT

v_call: TRBV2
j_call: TRBJ1-5
d_call: TRBD1
clone_size: -
cdr3_aa: CASSGTGPQPQHF
cdr3_nt: TGTGCCAGCAGTGGGACAGGCCCTCAGCCCCAGCATTTT

v_call: TRBV6-4
j_call: TRBJ2-1
d_call: TRBD2
clone_size: -
cdr3_aa: CASSDSSGSGSNEQFF
cdr3_nt: TGTGCCAGCAGTGACAGTAGCGGGAGTGGGTCCAATGAGCAGTTCTTC

v_call: TRBV24-1
j_call: TRBJ1-1
d_call: -
clone_size: -
cdr3_aa: CATSDSSFTEAFF
cdr3_nt: TGTGCCACCAGTGATTCCAGTTTCACTGAAGCTTTCTTT

v_call: TRBV5-1
j_call: TRBJ2-5
d_call: TRBD2
clone_size: -
cdr3_aa: CASSWRTVAGETQYF
cdr3_nt: TGCGCCAGCAGCTGGAGGACCGTAGCGGGGGAGACCCAGTACTTC

v_call: TRBV19
j_call: TRBJ2-7
d_call: -
clone_size: -
cdr3_aa: CASSSRDWQSYEQYF
cdr3_nt: TGTGCCAGTAGTTCCCGGGACTGGCAGTCCTACGAGCAGTACTTC

v_call: TRBV6-4
j_call: TRBJ2-1
d_call: TRBD2
clone_size: -
cdr3_aa: CASSDKASGSIYEQFF
cdr3_nt: TGTGCCAGCAGTGACAAGGCTAGCGGGAGTATCTATGAGCAGTTCTTC

v_call: TRBV3-1/TRBV3-2
j_call: TRBJ1-6
d_call: -
clone_size: -
cdr3_aa: CASSQAGGALTYSYNSPLHF
cdr3_nt: TGTGCCAGCAGCCAAGCCGGGGGAGCACTTACTTACTCCTATAATTCACCCCTCCACTTT

v_call: TRBV15
j_call: TRBJ1-5
d_call: TRBD1
clone_size: -
cdr3_aa: CATSRGMGQGFLSNQPQHF
cdr3_nt: TGTGCCACCAGCAGAGGTATGGGACAGGGTTTTCTTAGCAATCAGCCCCAGCATTTT

v_call: TRBV5-1
j_call: TRBJ2-1
d_call: -
clone_size: -
cdr3_aa: CASRPDTGLGEQFF
cdr3_nt: TGCGCCAGCCGGCCGGACACTGGTCTTGGTGAGCAGTTCTTC

v_call: TRBV7-9
j_call: TRBJ1-1
d_call: -
clone_size: once
cdr3_aa: CASSSLGGDTEAFF
cdr3_nt: TGTGCCAGCAGCTCGCTCGGGGGAGACACTGAAGCTTTCTTT

v_call: TRBV5-1
j_call: TRBJ2-5
d_call: TRBD1
clone_size: -
cdr3_aa: CASSPRTGGQETQYF
cdr3_nt: TGCGCCAGCAGCCCCCGGACAGGGGGCCAAGAGACCCAGTACTTC

v_call: TRBV20-1
j_call: TRBJ2-5
d_call: -
clone_size: -
cdr3_aa: CSASGGTQYF
cdr3_nt: TGCAGTGCTAGCGGGGGGACCCAGTACTTC

v_call: TRBV18
j_call: TRBJ2-3
d_call: -
clone_size: -
cdr3_aa: CASSPRQASTDTQYF
cdr3_nt: TGTGCCAGCTCACCAAGGCAGGCTAGCACAGATACGCAGTATTTT

v_call: TRBV12-3/TRBV12-4
j_call: TRBJ2-1
d_call: -
clone_size: -
cdr3_aa: CASTRTEHNEQFF
cdr3_nt: TGTGCCAGCACAAGGACAGAGCACAATGAGCAGTTCTTC

v_call: TRBV2
j_call: TRBJ1-2
d_call: TRBD1
clone_size: -
cdr3_aa: CASSDRTGRYGYTF
cdr3_nt: TGTGCCAGCAGTGATAGGACAGGGCGGTATGGCTACACCTTC

v_call: TRBV28
j_call: TRBJ1-2
d_call: TRBD1
clone_size: -
cdr3_aa: CASSLADRATKGYTF
cdr3_nt: TGTGCCAGCAGTCTCGCGGACAGGGCAACAAAAGGCTACACCTTC

v_call: TRBV6-4
j_call: TRBJ2-1
d_call: -
clone_size: -
cdr3_aa: CASSPGAHYNEQFF
cdr3_nt: TGTGCCAGCAGCCCGGGAGCGCACTACAATGAGCAGTTCTTC

v_call: TRBV30
j_call: TRBJ1-2
d_call: TRBD1
clone_size: -
cdr3_aa: CAWGQGGGYTF
cdr3_nt: TGTGCATGGGGACAGGGCGGTGGCTACACCTTC

v_call: TRBV29-1
j_call: TRBJ1-1
d_call: -
clone_size: -
cdr3_aa: CSVEVGAGLNTEAFF
cdr3_nt: TGCAGCGTTGAGGTAGGCGCGGGGTTGAACACTGAAGCTTTCTTT

v_call: TRBV19
j_call: TRBJ2-5
d_call: -
clone_size: -
cdr3_aa: CASSSGNAQYF
cdr3_nt: TGTGCCAGTAGTAGCGGGAACGCCCAGTACTTC

v_call: TRBV20-1
j_call: TRBJ2-1
d_call: -
clone_size: -
cdr3_aa: CSGGTYNEQFF
cdr3_nt: TGCAGTGGAGGGACCTACAATGAGCAGTTCTTC

v_call: TRBV5-1
j_call: TRBJ2-6
d_call: -
clone_size: -
cdr3_aa: CASSLGGAGANVLTF
cdr3_nt: TGCGCCAGCAGCTTGGGGGGCGCTGGGGCCAACGTCCTGACTTTC

v_call: TRBV5-1
j_call: TRBJ2-1
d_call: TRBD2
clone_size: -
cdr3_aa: CASSSASGSTNEQFF
cdr3_nt: TGCGCCAGCAGCTCTGCTAGCGGGAGTACCAATGAGCAGTTCTTC

v_call: TRBV27
j_call: TRBJ2-3
d_call: TRBD2
clone_size: -
cdr3_aa: CASRTLAGSTDTQYF
cdr3_nt: TGTGCCAGCAGGACACTAGCGGGAAGCACAGATACGCAGTATTTT

v_call: TRBV5-1
j_call: TRBJ2-3
d_call: -
clone_size: -
cdr3_aa: CASSLDGSGTDTQYF
cdr3_nt: TGCGCCAGCAGCTTGGACGGGAGCGGCACAGATACGCAGTATTTT

v_call: TRBV7-9
j_call: TRBJ1-6
d_call: -
clone_size: once
cdr3_aa: CASSPLGGSPLHF
cdr3_nt: TGTGCCAGCAGCCCCCTGGGAGGTTCACCCCTCCACTTT

v_call: TRBV4-3
j_call: TRBJ2-1
d_call: TRBD2
clone_size: -
cdr3_aa: CASSQDWTSLGNEQFF
cdr3_nt: TGCGCCAGCAGCCAAGACTGGACTAGCCTCGGAAATGAGCAGTTCTTC

v_call: TRBV27
j_call: TRBJ1-1
d_call: -
clone_size: -
cdr3_aa: CASKADMNTEAFF
cdr3_nt: TGTGCCAGCAAGGCAGACATGAACACTGAAGCTTTCTTT

v_call: TRBV11-2
j_call: TRBJ2-3
d_call: -
clone_size: -
cdr3_aa: CASTPGATDTQYF
cdr3_nt: TGTGCCAGCACGCCAGGGGCCACAGATACGCAGTATTTT

v_call: TRBV12-3/TRBV12-4
j_call: TRBJ1-2
d_call: -
clone_size: -
cdr3_aa: CASSPRDNYGYTF
cdr3_nt: TGTGCCAGCAGTCCGAGGGACAATTATGGCTACACCTTC

v_call: TRBV23-1
j_call: TRBJ2-4
d_call: TRBD2
clone_size: -
cdr3_aa: CASTFSREEGSLAKNIQYF
cdr3_nt: TGCGCCAGCACTTTTTCCCGGGAGGAAGGATCCCTAGCCAAAAACATTCAGTACTTC